The rows below give T cell receptor beta chains drawn from one sample of a study of cytomegalovirus exposure and HLA in healthy donors. TCRdb's copy holds only in-frame clones and misses some; the assay was immunoSEQ multiplex PCR. The data show about 130,000 clones, around 80% seen once. Sample: PBMCs. The origin of the receptors is a man aged 25-45 years in good health. The CDR3 runs from the conserved cysteine through the conserved F or W. The order of the fields is CDR3 protein, CDR3 DNA, J gene, D gene, V gene, clone size. A D gene is named only where the DNA matches it firmly. Not every row has a clone size; where given, it reads once, few, many or a size class.

CASSANRGERELDEQFF,TGCGCCAGCAGCGCGAACAGGGGAGAGAGAGAGCTCGATGAGCAGTTCTTC,TRBJ2-1,TRBD1,TRBV5-1,-
CASSRAGTSVGGSSYEQYF,TGCGCCAGCAGTAGAGCCGGGACTAGCGTGGGTGGGAGCTCCTACGAGCAGTACTTC,TRBJ2-7,TRBD2,TRBV10-1,-
CASSLVGRGRSDTQYF,TGTGCCAGCAGCTTGGTCGGCAGGGGGCGATCAGATACGCAGTATTTT,TRBJ2-3,TRBD1,TRBV5-4,-
CASSSWDSNYEQYF,TGTGCCAGCAGTTCCTGGGACTCCAACTACGAGCAGTACTTC,TRBJ2-7,-,TRBV27,-
CASREGSTDTQYF,TGTGCCAGCAGGGAGGGGAGCACAGATACGCAGTATTTT,TRBJ2-3,-,TRBV7-9,-
CASRGDRGNYGYTF,TGTGCCAGCAGAGGCGACAGGGGCAACTATGGCTACACCTTC,TRBJ1-2,TRBD1,TRBV11-3,-
CASSPGLAGGSEQFF,TGTGCCAGCTCACCGGGACTAGCGGGAGGATCCGAGCAGTTCTTC,TRBJ2-1,TRBD2,TRBV18,once
CASSLIGIPIF,TGTGCCAGCAGTCTGATCGGGATCCCTATCTTC,TRBJ1-2,-,TRBV7-9,few
CASSLGRGRGYTF,TGTGCCAGCAGCTTAGGCAGGGGGCGTGGCTACACCTTC,TRBJ1-2,TRBD1,TRBV7-2,-
CASSKLGGQGVLGGGSYEQYF,TGTGCCAGCAGCAAATTAGGCGGACAGGGGGTCCTAGGCGGGGGCTCCTACGAGCAGTACTTC,TRBJ2-7,-,TRBV21-1,-
CASSRLAGGYEQYF,TGCGCCAGCAGTAGACTAGCGGGAGGCTACGAGCAGTACTTC,TRBJ2-7,TRBD2,TRBV10-2,-
CASGLVIGDTQYF,TGCGCCAGTGGACTAGTAATCGGAGATACGCAGTATTTT,TRBJ2-3,TRBD2,TRBV10-2,-
CASRTGTSGNNEQFF,TGTGCCAGCAGAACCGGGACTAGCGGAAACAATGAGCAGTTCTTC,TRBJ2-1,TRBD2,TRBV6-6,-
CASSLLLGGEQYF,TGTGCCAGCAGCCTCCTACTCGGGGGCGAGCAGTACTTC,TRBJ2-7,-,TRBV14,-
CASSNFGGSSYNEQFF,TGCGCCAGCAGTAACTTTGGCGGGAGTTCCTACAATGAGCAGTTCTTC,TRBJ2-1,TRBD2,TRBV5-1,-
CSIQTRDRSSYEQYF,TGTTCCATCCAGACCCGGGACAGGTCATCCTACGAGCAGTACTTC,TRBJ2-7,TRBD1,TRBV7-9,few
CASSPREQGNSPIYF,TGTGCCAGCTCACCACGAGAACAGGGCAACTCTCCTATATATTTT,TRBJ1-3,-,TRBV18,-
CALTRDPATEAFF,TGTGCCCTGACCCGGGATCCGGCCACTGAAGCTTTCTTT,TRBJ1-1,-,TRBV30,-
CATSRDPGATNEKLFF,TGTGCCACCAGCAGAGATCCGGGGGCAACTAATGAAAAACTGTTTTTT,TRBJ1-4,-,TRBV15,-
CASSAGTSRNYEQYF,TGTGCCAGCAGCGCCGGGACTAGCAGAAACTACGAGCAGTACTTC,TRBJ2-7,TRBD2,TRBV9,-
CASSEGGSNQPQHF,TGTGCCAGCAGTGAGGGAGGCAGCAATCAGCCCCAGCATTTT,TRBJ1-5,-,TRBV25-1,-
CASSVSGRRTGELFF,TGTGCCAGCAGCGTAAGCGGGAGGAGAACCGGGGAGCTGTTTTTT,TRBJ2-2,TRBD2,TRBV9,-
CASSLQGNTEAFF,TGTGCCAGCAGCCTTCAGGGAAACACTGAAGCTTTCTTT,TRBJ1-1,-,TRBV7-9,-
CASSLGGGAPNEQFF,TGTGCCAGCAGCTTAGGAGGTGGAGCCCCTAATGAGCAGTTCTTC,TRBJ2-1,-,TRBV7-2,-
CASSPGLKNIQYF,TGTGCCAGCAGTCCCGGACTAAAAAACATTCAGTACTTC,TRBJ2-4,-,TRBV27,-
CASSTGTDYGYTF,TGTGCCAGCAGTACCGGGACAGACTATGGCTACACCTTC,TRBJ1-2,TRBD1,TRBV28,-
CASSTGTGSSGNTIYF,TGTGCCAGCAGCACTGGGACAGGGAGCTCTGGAAACACCATATATTTT,TRBJ1-3,TRBD1,TRBV11-3,-
CASSTPVSRVNEQFF,TGTGCCAGTAGTACTCCCGTTTCGCGGGTCAATGAGCAGTTCTTC,TRBJ2-1,-,TRBV19,-
CASSPGGRWGNIQYF,TGTGCCAGCAGCCCAGGGGGGCGGTGGGGAAACATTCAGTACTTC,TRBJ2-4,-,TRBV11-3,-
CASSATGLAGVEQYF,TGTGCCAGCAGTGCCACGGGACTAGCGGGAGTCGAGCAGTACTTC,TRBJ2-7,TRBD2,TRBV2,-
CASSPALFLERSNTEAFF,TGTGCCAGCTCACCTGCCCTCTTTTTGGAGCGCTCGAACACTGAAGCTTTCTTT,TRBJ1-1,-,TRBV18,-
CASSSGTGINEQYF,TGTGCCAGCAGCTCCGGGACAGGAATTAACGAGCAGTACTTC,TRBJ2-7,TRBD1,TRBV7-2,-
CASSLRRGTSIETQYF,TGCGCCAGCAGCCTCCGCCGGGGGACTAGCATAGAGACCCAGTACTTC,TRBJ2-5,TRBD2,TRBV4-3,-
CASSMDYYYNEQFF,TGTGCCAGCAGCATGGACTACTATTACAATGAGCAGTTCTTC,TRBJ2-1,-,TRBV7-8,few
CASSQGGDQPQHF,TGTGCCAGCAGCCAAGGGGGCGATCAGCCCCAGCATTTT,TRBJ1-5,-,TRBV14,few
CASNDQGVFEQYF,TGTGCCAGCAATGACCAGGGCGTTTTCGAGCAGTACTTC,TRBJ2-7,-,TRBV6-1,-
CASSFMTGTDGYTF,TGCGCCAGCAGCTTCATGACAGGGACGGATGGCTACACCTTC,TRBJ1-2,TRBD1,TRBV5-1,-
CAWSRGSGANEKLFF,TGTGCCTGGAGCAGGGGCAGTGGGGCTAATGAAAAACTGTTTTTT,TRBJ1-4,-,TRBV30,-
CASSLGTSGDFNYNEQFF,TGCGCCAGCAGCTTGGGGACTAGCGGAGACTTTAACTACAATGAGCAGTTCTTC,TRBJ2-1,TRBD2,TRBV5-1,-
CASSPGGLAGKETQYF,TGTGCCAGCAGTCCGGGGGGACTAGCGGGAAAAGAGACCCAGTACTTC,TRBJ2-5,TRBD2,TRBV9,-
CASSPLGGIGFNEQFF,TGTGCCAGCAGCCCCCTCGGCGGGATAGGTTTCAATGAGCAGTTCTTC,TRBJ2-1,-,TRBV7-3,-